These 21 T cell receptor beta chains were sequenced from one sample in a study of vaccination and CD4 T cells after COVID-19. This sample's treatment: roughly 11-day PBMC culture with coronavirus spike peptide pools or control peptides (ViraFEST assay). Cultured CD4+ T cell DNA underwent sequencing with the Oncomine TCR Beta short-read assay. One entry per CDR3 protein results from TCRdb running MiXCR on the PCR reads. Here the sample spans some 9,900 distinct CDR3 sequences, around 30% being singletons. These TCRs are of unknown antigen specificity. The sequences come from CD4+ T cells from blood, cultured in vitro, collected after SARS-CoV-2 vaccination. These receptors were obtained from a human donor who had recovered from COVID-19.

This clonotype was observed a few times. The chain links TRBV18 to TRBJ2-5, with 7 nucleotides matching TRBD1. The CDR3 is 16 residues long. V trimming: 3 bases; J trimming: 5 bases; junction bases outside the gene matches: 12. Germline CDR1 KGHSH, CDR2 LQKENI. CDR3 DNA sequence: TGTGCCAGCTCACCCGAACGGGGACAGCTGTGGGAGACCCAGTACTTC. Its protein is CASSPERGQLWETQYF.

This sequence joins TRBV20-1 and TRBJ2-5, with 7 bases lining up with TRBD1. The V and J ends lost 7 bases and 4 bases, in that order; junction bases with no gene match: 18. CDR3 length: 16 residues. Germline assignment: CDR1 DFQATT and CDR2 SNEGSKA (reference sequence). In nucleotides, the CDR3 is TGCAGTGTCCTGCCGATTTCCACAGGGGAGACAGAGACCCAGTACTTC. Translated: CSVLPISTGETETQYF.

The chain employs TRBV10-1 and TRBJ1-3, with a weak D call TRBD1 (6 bases). The germline gives CDR1 WNHNN, CDR2 SYGVQD (reference sequence). The V end lost 6 bases, the J end lost 4 bases, and 10 bases lay between the germline ends. The CDR3 contains 13 residues. CDR3 nucleotide sequence: TGCGCCAGCAGCGACAGGATAGGAAACACCATATATTTT. This encodes CASSDRIGNTIYF.

The gene calls are TRBV20-1 and TRBJ1-5, with 7 bases aligning to TRBD1. CDR1 is DFQATT, CDR2 SNEGSKA, per germline (reference sequence). The CDR3 has 13 amino acids. J gave up 2 bases and V 6 bases, and 4 bases lay outside the gene matches. The CDR3 DNA reads TGCAGTGCGACCCAGGGGGGCAATCAGCCCCAGCATTTT. As protein: CSATQGGNQPQHF.

This clonotype has just a few counts. At one boundary the junction diverges from the germline segment, which might be a read error. This rearrangement joins TRBV7-7 to TRBJ2-1, with TRBD1 matching over 9 bases. This CDR3 is built from 13 residues. Germline assignment: CDR1 SSHAT and CDR2 FNYEAQ (reference sequence). This chain's CDR3 is CASSSLDRGEQFF. For the CDR3, the DNA is TGTGCTAGCAGCTCCTTGGACAGGGGTGAGCAGTTCTTC.

This clonotype was seen only a few times. This chain joins TRBV7-2 and TRBJ1-5; 12 nucleotides match TRBD1. V was clipped by 7 bases and J by 6 bases; unmatched bases: 7. Germline V gene lookup returns CDR1 SGHTA and CDR2 FQGNSA. This CDR3 has 15 amino acids. The CDR3 DNA reads as TGTGCCAGCACCCGCTCGGGACAGGGGGCTCAGCCCCAGCATTTT. This sequence encodes CASTRSGQGAQPQHF. Variable domain in full (rest from reference TRBV7-2 and TRBJ1-5): GAGVSQSPSNKVTEKGKDVELRCDPISGHTALYWYRQSLGQGLEFLIYFQGNSAPDKSGLPSDRFSAERTGGSVSTLTIQRTQQEDSAVYLCASTRSGQGAQPQHFGDGTRLSIL.

The chain combines TRBV20-1 with TRBJ2-1, with TRBD2 matching over 16 bases. The germline V gene has CDR1 DFQATT and CDR2 SNEGSKA (reference sequence). V gave up 3 bases and J gave up 0 bases; unmatched junction bases: 14. The CDR3 runs to 21 residues. The CDR3 here is CSASRGPGTSGRERSYNEQFF. The CDR3 DNA reads as TGCAGTGCTAGCAGAGGCCCCGGGACTAGCGGGAGGGAACGCTCCTACAATGAGCAGTTCTTC.

The chain has TRBV28 and TRBJ1-1; D is unresolved. The germline V and J ends were trimmed by 8 bases and 11 bases, with 15 bases remaining between them. The CDR3 runs to 11 residues. Germline V gene data show CDR1 as MDHEN and CDR2 as SYDVKM. This CDR3 is CASQNRSRAFF. For the CDR3, the DNA is TGTGCCAGCCAAAACCGGAGTCGGGCTTTCTTT.

The J gene is TRBJ1-6, the V gene TRBV21-1. TRBV21-1 is marked as a pseudogene. This CDR3 has 14 amino acids. Here the CDR3 reads CVSSKARYNSPLHF. CDR3 coding DNA: TGTGTCAGCAGCAAGGCTCGCTATAATTCACCCCTCCACTTT.

For this clonotype: A single base is all that separates this from a far larger clone, so a read error is likely. The V gene is TRBV6-1, the J gene TRBJ2-7; D remains ambiguous. The germline gives CDR1 MNHNS, CDR2 SASEGT. V lost 6 bases and J lost 7, with 22 bases in between. This CDR3 is 15 amino acids long. The CDR3 loop reads CASRPWMTNYNEQYF. CDR3 bases: TGTGCCAGCAGACCCTGGATGACGAACTACAATGAGCAGTACTTC.

This clonotype is medium-sized in the sample. This chain connects TRBV20-1 to TRBJ2-3; D is possibly TRBD2 (6 bases). This CDR3 has 14 amino acids. V lost 6 bases and J 2 bases, leaving 15 bases between the germline ends. The germline V gene encodes CDR1 DFQATT and CDR2 SNEGSKA (reference sequence). The CDR3 sequence: CSAQRGLSTDTQYF. The CDR3 DNA reads TGCAGTGCACAGAGGGGACTTTCCACAGATACGCAGTATTTT.

This clonotype was counted a few times. In nucleotides, the CDR3 is TGTGCCAGCACTCCATGGGGACCGACTAACTATGGCTACACCTTC. Translation: CASTPWGPTNYGYTF. The chain employs TRBV28 and TRBJ1-2; D perhaps matches TRBD1 (5 bases). Trimming removed 7 bases from V and 0 bases from J, with 15 bases in between. This CDR3 region has 15 residues. Germline values: CDR1 MDHEN, CDR2 SYDVKM.

V gene TRBV2 combines with J gene TRBJ1-3; D perhaps matches TRBD1 (6 bases). CDR1 and CDR2 from the germline V gene are SNHLY and FYNNEI. This CDR3 contains 15 residues. V was shortened by 4 bases and J by 4 bases, with 14 bases between the two germline ends. The CDR3 loop is CASSVTGSGGNTIYF. The CDR3, as DNA: TGTGCCAGCAGTGTGACAGGCAGTGGGGGAAACACCATATATTTT.

This chain uses TRBV7-9 with TRBJ2-7; possibly TRBD1 for D (6 bases). CDR1 and CDR2 (germline): SEHNR, FQNEAQ (reference sequence). The CDR3 totals 14 residues. Trimming pared 1 base from V and 5 bases from J, leaving 12 bases between. CDR3 loop: CASSLGSQGHEQYF. In DNA, the CDR3 is TGTGCCAGCAGCTTAGGATCACAGGGCCACGAGCAGTACTTC.

The chain combines TRBV7-3 with TRBJ2-7; D may be TRBD2 (6 bases). Germline V gene lookup returns CDR1 SGHTA and CDR2 FQGTGA. V was cut by 2 bases and J by 4 bases, with 15 bases left in between. This CDR3 spans 15 amino acids. CDR3 amino acids: CASSLFAGKGYEQYF. The DNA of the CDR3 is TGTGCCAGCAGCTTATTCGCGGGAAAGGGGTACGAGCAGTACTTC.

There are a few counts of this clonotype. The genes are TRBV15 and TRBJ2-5; no definite D call. CDR3 length: 15 amino acids. The V end lost 1 base, the J end lost 2 bases, and 11 bases lay between the germline ends. CDR1 and CDR2 (germline): LNHNV, YYDKDF (reference sequence). The CDR3 DNA is TGTGCCACCAGCAGAGGGGCGAGAGTTCAAGAGACCCAGTACTTC. Its translation is CATSRGARVQETQYF.

This rearrangement joins TRBV7-2 to TRBJ2-2; tentatively, D is TRBD2 (6 bases). Trimming removed 1 base from V and 0 bases from J, with 15 bases in between. This CDR3 is built from 18 residues. CDR1 and CDR2 (germline): SGHTA, FQGNSA. The CDR3 protein is CASSLVAGGVANTGELFF. The CDR3, as DNA: TGTGCCAGCAGCTTAGTAGCCGGCGGGGTCGCGAACACCGGGGAGCTGTTTTTT.

This clonotype was detected a few times. The V gene is TRBV28, the J gene TRBJ1-1; D gene uncertain. CDR3 length: 12 amino acids. Looked up from germline, CDR1 is MDHEN and CDR2 is SYDVKM. The CDR3 region has the DNA TGTGCTACTACGGTGGACGGCACTGAAGCTTTCTTT. This sequence encodes CATTVDGTEAFF.

This clonotype was found a few times. The rearrangement uses TRBV7-9 and TRBJ1-5; D remains unclear. With 5 bases removed from V and 4 bases from J, the gap between germline ends came to 15 bases. CDR1 and CDR2 from the germline V gene are SEHNR and FQNEAQ (reference sequence). The CDR3 is 15 amino acids. Here the CDR3 reads CASSAAGSLNQPQHF. Written as DNA, the CDR3 is TGTGCCAGCAGCGCCGCAGGCAGTTTGAATCAGCCCCAGCATTTT.

The V call is TRBV24-1, the J call TRBJ1-3; D perhaps matches TRBD1 (6 bases). The V end lost 7 bases, the J end lost 2 bases, and 11 bases lay between the germline ends. The CDR3 runs to 14 residues. Germline V CDR1 and CDR2: KGHDR, SFDVKD. Here the CDR3 reads CATSLTGTGNTIYF. The CDR3 region has the DNA TGTGCCACCAGCCTCACAGGGACTGGAAACACCATATATTTT.

The V and J genes are TRBV19 and TRBJ2-1, with D possibly TRBD2 on 6 matching bases. From germline, CDR1 is LNHDA and CDR2 SQIVND (reference sequence). Trimming removed 5 bases at V and 6 bases at J, with 23 bases between. The CDR3 totals 17 residues. CDR3 residues: CASSSAPLARHLNEQFF. CDR3 nucleotide sequence: TGTGCCAGTAGTTCCGCCCCACTAGCAAGGCACCTCAATGAGCAGTTCTTC.